A single T cell receptor (beta chain) is shown here with its context. Its matching antigen is unknown. This sample stems from a study of shared clonotypes between healthy human individuals. Looking at the study overall: CD4 naive cells filled three plates per donor, CD4 memory three, CD8 naive two and CD8 memory one.

Generated by immunoSEQ multiplex PCR, the TCRdb table keeps only in-frame clones and is missing some. The table includes about 580,000 clones, roughly 98% detected once. The CDR3 loop spans 14 amino acids. Germline values: CDR1 SGHAT, CDR2 FQNNGV. Trimming pared 4 bases from V and 9 bases from J, leaving 18 bases between. CD45RO-negative cells were positively selected for CCR7, leaving out terminally differentiated effector memory CD45RA+ cells. Whole-study findings and limits: Non-shared clonotypes displayed generation probabilities falling below those of clonotypes present in all four donors.

The V and J genes are TRBV11-2 and TRBJ2-5, with a tentative D call TRBD2 (5 bases). Sequenced material: naive CD8+ T cells sorted from blood. This sequence was found in a man under 40 in good health. The CDR3 bases are TGTGCCAGCAGCTACCGCCAGCCGGTCGGGGCCCAGTACTTC. Its translation: CASSYRQPVGAQYF.